This is a list of T cell receptor beta chains from one sample in a study of blood T cell repertoires in COVID-19. TCRdb's table, derived via immunoSEQ multiplex PCR, lists solely in-frame clones and lacks some. The sample records 200,000 to 250,000 clones, roughly nine tenths being singletons. The sample taken for sequencing was peripheral blood. The receptors shown here come from a man aged 55-75 years with COVID-19, enrolled during active disease. Both conserved end residues are part of each CDR3. The D gene is left open where the match is weak. Size is omitted from some rows. Given values are once, few, many or a class for expanded clones.

.	TRBV6-2/TRBV6-3	TRBD1	TRBJ1-1	CASSYGQGGSTEAFF	TGTGCCAGCAGTTACGGACAGGGAGGGAGCACTGAAGCTTTCTTT
.	TRBV27	TRBD1	TRBJ2-1	CASSSRPGQMLEQFF	TGTGCCAGCAGTTCCCGACCGGGACAGATGCTTGAGCAGTTCTTC
.	TRBV4-1	TRBD1	TRBJ1-1	CASSQPHRDRVNTEAFF	TGCGCCAGCAGCCAACCCCACCGGGACAGGGTGAACACTGAAGCTTTCTTT
.	TRBV6-5	.	TRBJ1-4	CASSFRADEKLFF	TGTGCCAGCAGTTTTCGCGCTGATGAAAAACTGTTTTTT
.	TRBV6-5	.	TRBJ1-3	CASSSSVGGGNTIYF	TGTGCCAGCAGCTCCTCGGTGGGGGGTGGAAACACCATATATTTT
.	TRBV5-1	TRBD2	TRBJ2-7	CASNPMATSGGDEQYF	TGCGCCAGCAACCCCATGGCTACTAGCGGGGGGGACGAGCAGTACTTC
.	TRBV11-1	.	TRBJ2-2	CASSSSSSRTGELFF	TGTGCCAGCAGCTCCTCAAGTAGCAGAACCGGGGAGCTGTTTTTT
.	TRBV7-8	.	TRBJ2-7	CASSLDRSYEQYF	TGTGCCAGCAGCCTAGACAGGTCCTACGAGCAGTACTTC
.	TRBV5-5	.	TRBJ2-2	CASSGFGQLNTGELFF	TGTGCCAGCAGCGGATTCGGACAGTTGAACACCGGGGAGCTGTTTTTT
.	TRBV6-5	.	TRBJ1-3	CASSPDKTGNTIYF	TGTGCCAGCAGCCCCGACAAGACTGGAAACACCATATATTTT
.	TRBV6-5	.	TRBJ1-2	CASSYLPPEKGYTF	TGTGCCAGCAGTTACCTTCCCCCTGAGAAGGGCTACACCTTC
.	TRBV19	TRBD1	TRBJ2-1	CASSIGLGQGAGLGYNEQFF	TGTGCCAGTAGTATAGGGCTGGGACAGGGGGCAGGACTCGGCTACAATGAGCAGTTCTTC
once	TRBV27	.	TRBJ1-1	CASSSQLMNTEAFF	TGTGCCAGCAGTTCACAGCTCATGAACACTGAAGCTTTCTTT
.	TRBV11-3	TRBD2	TRBJ2-1	CASSLGTSGRTEQFF	TGTGCCAGCAGCTTAGGGACTAGCGGGAGGACAGAGCAGTTCTTC
.	TRBV10-3	TRBD2	TRBJ2-1	CAISVGAGNSYNEQFF	TGTGCCATCAGTGTAGGAGCGGGAAATTCCTACAATGAGCAGTTCTTC